One sample yielded the 26 T cell receptor beta chains listed below, sequenced in a study of cytomegalovirus exposure and HLA in healthy donors. A multiplex PCR was run with 60 Vbeta primers and 13 Jbeta primers. Assay used: immunoSEQ multiplex PCR; TCRdb lists only in-frame clones, some missing. The sample carries under 200,000 clones, 80% recorded once. Sequencing input: PBMCs. The receptors were gathered from a male donor in good health and CMV-seronegative.

The chain carries TRBV2 and TRBJ2-5; 10 bases fit TRBD2. The germline V gene has CDR1 SNHLY and CDR2 FYNNEI. The J segment lost 7 bases and the V segment lost 6 bases, leaving 8 bases of the junction unmatched. The CDR3 is 14 amino acids. CDR3 nucleotides: TGTGCCAGCAGGTTTCTAGCGGGGGTCAGGACCCAGTACTTC. Translated, it gives CASRFLAGVRTQYF.

The genes are TRBV5-1 and TRBJ2-2, with unresolved D. CDR1 and CDR2 from the germline V gene are SGHRS and YFSETQ. The CDR3 contains 16 residues. V was pared by 0 bases and J by 5 bases, with 14 bases between. The DNA of the CDR3 is TGCGCCAGCAGCTTGGCTCAGGTGCCCCCAACCGGGGAGCTGTTTTTT. It translates to CASSLAQVPPTGELFF.

This clone is a singleton in its sample. The chain carries TRBV10-3 and TRBJ1-5, with D hard to call. The CDR3 spans 13 residues. V was trimmed by 10 bases and J by 4 bases, leaving 14 bases between them. The germline V gene encodes CDR1 ENHRY and CDR2 SYGVKD. CDR3: CATEQNLNQPQHF. CDR3 DNA: TGTGCCACCGAACAGAATTTGAATCAGCCCCAGCATTTT.

The table lists this clone with a count of one. The chain is built from TRBV15 and TRBJ1-4; a weak D match, TRBD1 (6 bases). V was clipped by 2 bases and J by 4 bases, with 11 bases between them. This CDR3 has 15 residues. Per germline, CDR1 LNHNV and CDR2 YYDKDF (reference sequence). CDR3 protein: CATSRRGWSNEKLFF. Written as DNA, the CDR3 is TGTGCCACCAGCAGAAGGGGGTGGAGTAATGAAAAACTGTTTTTT. The full variable domain, in which reference TRBV15 and TRBJ1-4 provide the parts outside the CDR3, is DAMVIQNPRYQVTQFGKPVTLSCSQTLNHNVMYWYQQKSSQAPKLLFHYYDKDFNNEADTPDNFQSRRPNTSFCFLDIRSPGLGDTAMYLCATSRRGWSNEKLFFGSGTQLSVL.

The chain combines TRBV7-9 with TRBJ2-3, with a possible D match to TRBD2 (7 bases). The CDR3 extends over 18 amino acids. The germline gives CDR1 SEHNR, CDR2 FQNEAQ (reference sequence). V was cut by 5 bases and J by 4 bases, with 25 bases left in between. DNA for the CDR3: TGTGCCAGCAGCCCCGCAGGATGGGGGGGCCTTCCCCCAGATACGCAGTATTTT. This encodes CASSPAGWGGLPPDTQYF.

The chain employs TRBV19 and TRBJ1-2, with no clear D. This CDR3 has 16 residues. Germline V gives CDR1 LNHDA, CDR2 SQIVND (reference sequence). V lost 5 bases to trimming and J lost 4 bases, with 20 bases between them. In nucleotides, the CDR3 is TGTGCCAGTAGTGTGGGTAGAGACCGCGAGGGCTATGGCTACACCTTC. Protein: CASSVGRDREGYGYTF.

The chain links TRBV15 to TRBJ2-3, with 9 bases fitting TRBD2. V lost 0 bases, J lost 1 base, and 2 bases stayed unmatched. The CDR3 has 16 amino acids. Germline V lookup: CDR1 LNHNV, CDR2 YYDKDF (reference sequence). The CDR3 coding sequence is TGTGCCACCAGCAGAGATTTAGCGGGGGGCACAGATACGCAGTATTTT. Residues: CATSRDLAGGTDTQYF.

The chain employs TRBV27 and TRBJ1-2; TRBD1 matches at 7 bases. The ends lost 3 bases at V and 7 bases at J; junction bases unmatched: 5. The CDR3 is 13 residues long. Per germline, CDR1 MNHEY and CDR2 SMNVEV (reference sequence). CDR3 in amino acids: CASSFGQGGGYTF. CDR3 coding DNA: TGTGCCAGCAGTTTTGGTCAGGGGGGTGGCTACACCTTC.

As concerns this clone: The limits of the CDR3 on the DNA are not certain, so only TCRdb's listed CDR3 is given. This CDR3 is CASILDRRNTEAFF. This chain uses TRBV6-1 with TRBJ1-1; the D segment call TRBD1 is taken from the table without a DNA check. Per germline, CDR1 MNHNS and CDR2 SASEGT. The CDR3 comprises 14 residues, both ends counted.

The J gene is TRBJ2-7, the V gene TRBV7-9, with D possibly matching TRBD1 (5 bases). Trimming shortened V by 1 base and J by 2 bases, and 15 bases separated the two germline ends. The CDR3 runs to 16 residues. Germline CDR1 and CDR2: SEHNR and FQNEAQ (reference sequence). CDR3 amino acids: CASSLEGASRPYEQYF. The CDR3 nucleotides are TGTGCCAGCAGCTTAGAAGGGGCCTCAAGACCCTACGAGCAGTACTTC.

The J gene is TRBJ2-2, the V gene TRBV5-1, with D maybe TRBD1 (5 bases). Germline values: CDR1 SGHRS, CDR2 YFSETQ. The V and J ends lost 3 bases and 0 bases respectively, with 12 bases between them. The CDR3 runs 16 residues. The CDR3 DNA follows: TGCGCCAGCAGCTCGTCATTGACAGCGAACACCGGGGAGCTGTTTTTT. Translation gives CASSSSLTANTGELFF.

This chain uses TRBV5-1 with TRBJ1-1, with unresolved D. CDR3 length: 16 residues. Germline V lookup: CDR1 SGHRS, CDR2 YFSETQ. Trimming took 1 base from V and 5 from J, leaving 18 bases between them. The CDR3 here is CASSLQAGSAATEAFF. The CDR3 DNA sequence: TGCGCCAGCAGCTTGCAGGCGGGGTCTGCGGCTACTGAAGCTTTCTTT.

The genes are TRBV5-6 and TRBJ2-7, with D perhaps TRBD1 (5 bases). Trimming shortened V by 1 base and J by 3 bases, and 14 bases separated the two germline ends. CDR3 length: 15 amino acids. Germline V CDR1 and CDR2: SGHDT, YYEEEE. CDR3 nucleotides: TGTGCCAGCAGCTTGTACGACAGCGCCTTCTACGAGCAGTACTTC. It yields the protein CASSLYDSAFYEQYF. Together with reference TRBV5-6 and TRBJ2-7, the CDR3 gives the full variable domain: DAGVTQSPTHLIKTRGQQVTLRCSPKSGHDTVSWYQQALGQGPQFIFQYYEEEERQRGNFPDRFSGHQFPNYSSELNVNALLLGDSALYLCASSLYDSAFYEQYFGPGTRLTVT.

The chain recombines TRBV4-1 with TRBJ1-6; 8 nucleotides agree with TRBD1. CDR1 is MGHRA, CDR2 YSYEKL, per germline. This CDR3 has 16 amino acids. Unmatched junction bases numbered 8, after V lost 4 bases and J lost 6 bases. CDR3: CASSPSQGARNSPLHF. CDR3 nucleotide sequence: TGCGCCAGCAGCCCGTCTCAGGGGGCTCGTAATTCACCCCTCCACTTT.

This clone was observed a few times. The chain links TRBV7-9 to TRBJ1-2, with D unresolved. Germline-derived CDR1 and CDR2 are SEHNR and FQNEAQ (reference sequence). This CDR3 has 13 residues. Trimming took off 2 bases at V and 8 bases at J, with 12 bases between the two ends. In DNA form, the CDR3 reads TGTGCCAGCAGCTTACAGGTGTTTGGGGGCTACACCTTC. This gives the protein CASSLQVFGGYTF.

V usage is TRBV27 and J usage is TRBJ1-6; no reliable D call. The CDR3 totals 18 residues. Per germline, CDR1 MNHEY and CDR2 SMNVEV (reference sequence). V lost 2 bases and J 0 bases, leaving 14 bases between the germline ends. In DNA, the CDR3 is TGTGCCAGCAGTTTAGACACCCCGCCCAGCTCCTATAATTCACCCCTCCACTTT. This codes for CASSLDTPPSSYNSPLHF.

This chain joins TRBV19 and TRBJ2-7; 8 positions match TRBD2. The V gene end was trimmed by 7 bases and the J gene end by 0 bases; junction bases not matched to a gene: 8. The CDR3 loop spans 15 amino acids. Germline loops: CDR1 LNHDA, CDR2 SQIVND (reference sequence). This chain's CDR3 is CASKVIAGSSYEQYF. The DNA for the CDR3 is TGTGCCAGTAAGGTGATAGCGGGGAGCTCCTACGAGCAGTACTTC.

CDR3 loop: CATSRPHGRADENLAKNIQYF. CDR3 DNA: TGTGCCACCAGCAGACCGCACGGGAGGGCCGACGAAAACCTAGCCAAAAACATTCAGTACTTC. The V call is TRBV15, the J call TRBJ2-4, with 8 bases lining up with TRBD2. Germline-derived CDR1 and CDR2 are LNHNV and YYDKDF (reference sequence). J gave up 0 bases and V 2 bases, and 18 bases lay outside the gene matches. CDR3 size: 21 residues.

The chain carries TRBV5-4 and TRBJ2-1; 7 positions agree with TRBD2. Germline V gene lookup returns CDR1 SGHNT and CDR2 YYREEE (reference sequence). The ends lost 4 bases at V and 3 bases at J; junction bases unmatched: 16. The CDR3 covers 18 residues. The chain's CDR3 is CASSRGGGGTRGYNEQFF. Here the CDR3 DNA reads TGTGCCAGCAGCCGTGGCGGGGGAGGGACCCGTGGCTACAATGAGCAGTTCTTC.

CDR3 sequence reads: CASSVGQGPTFQQFF. The CDR3 coding sequence is TGTGCCAGCAGCGTGGGACAGGGTCCAACTTTTCAGCAGTTCTTC. The chain joins TRBV9 to TRBJ2-1; 9 bases are shared with TRBD1. The germline CDR1 and CDR2 sequences are SGDLS and YYNGEE. The CDR3 spans 15 residues. V was clipped by 2 bases and J by 11 bases; unmatched bases: 11.

This clone was counted between two and nine times. CDR3 protein: CASSLGPGTGGSSRGYTF. CDR3 DNA: TGCGCCAGCAGCTTGGGACCCGGGACAGGGGGCTCTTCGCGGGGCTACACCTTC. This sequence joins TRBV5-1 and TRBJ1-2, with 12 bases matching TRBD1. With V trimmed by 0 bases and J by 8 bases, 14 bases remained unmatched. There are 18 residues in the CDR3. The V gene's germline CDR1 is SGHRS and CDR2 YFSETQ.

The chain joins TRBV30 to TRBJ2-1; 7 positions agree with TRBD1. The CDR3 consists of 14 residues. The junction had 6 bases not matched to a gene; V was cut back by 0 bases and J by 7 bases. CDR1 is GTSNPN and CDR2 is SVGIG in the germline V gene (reference sequence). The CDR3 nucleotides are TGTGCCTGGAGTGTAGTACAGGGGTGGAATGAGCAGTTCTTC. Amino acid sequence: CAWSVVQGWNEQFF.

The genes are TRBV15 and TRBJ1-4; 7 nucleotides match TRBD1. CDR3 length: 13 amino acids. V shed 2 bases, J shed 7 bases, and the junction held 1 base outside the gene matches. Germline-derived CDR1 and CDR2 are LNHNV and YYDKDF (reference sequence). The CDR3 reads CATSRRDSEKLFF. In DNA, the CDR3 is TGTGCCACCAGCAGACGGGACAGTGAAAAACTGTTTTTT.

The rearrangement uses TRBV15 and TRBJ1-4, with TRBD1 as a possible D gene (6 bases). This CDR3 comprises 14 residues. Trimming left V 8 bases short and J 8 bases short, with 18 bases between. Germline CDR1 is LNHNV and CDR2 is YYDKDF (reference sequence). The CDR3 sequence: CATSRAGAAEKLFF. CDR3 coding DNA: TGTGCCACCTCACGGGCAGGGGCAGCCGAAAAACTGTTTTTT.

The genes are TRBV6-1 and TRBJ1-5, with a weak D call TRBD1 (6 bases). V shed 6 bases and J shed 5 bases, with 17 bases lying between them. The CDR3 runs 15 residues. The V gene's germline CDR1 is MNHNS and CDR2 SASEGT. For the CDR3, the DNA is TGTGCCAGCAGCCTCGAGGGGGGGAACGATCAGCCCCAGCATTTT. Its translation: CASSLEGGNDQPQHF.

The chain links TRBV19 to TRBJ1-1; D is possibly TRBD1 (5 bases). The CDR3 consists of 14 residues. V lost 5 bases and J lost 0, with 10 bases in between. The germline CDR1 and CDR2 sequences are LNHDA and SQIVND (reference sequence). The CDR3 bases are TGTGCCAGTAGTGTGACAGATTTGAACACTGAAGCTTTCTTT. Its protein is CASSVTDLNTEAFF.